This T cell receptor beta chain is from a study of blood T cell repertoires in COVID-19. Study overall: Specimens from acute and convalescent COVID-19 originated in the United States, Italy and Spain. T cells, B-cell-depleted T cells, or PBMCs provided the cDNA or gDNA that served as material.

The germline gives CDR1 KGHDR, CDR2 SFDVKD. The CDR3 runs to 15 residues. The V segment lost 0 bases and the J segment 1 base; nucleotides outside the gene matches: 0. Original processing notes: Reference gene primer amplification in the assay estimated nucleated cell counts. Assay used: immunoSEQ multiplex PCR; TCRdb lists only in-frame clones, some missing. V and J calls and clone size are those listed in that table; D and trimming were worked out from the DNA. Among fewer than 450,000 clones listed, about 90% were seen once. The source is a woman between 18 and 30 years old who had recovered from COVID-19. The sample comprised peripheral blood. The chain carries TRBV24-1 and TRBJ2-3, with 7 bases fitting TRBD1. The CDR3 sequence: CATSDLQGGTDTQYF. The CDR3, as DNA: TGTGCCACCAGTGATTTGCAGGGGGGCACAGATACGCAGTATTTT.